The T cell receptor beta chain under discussion was sequenced for a study of control samples from healthy donors and cancer patients. TCRdb's table, derived via immunoSEQ multiplex PCR, lists solely in-frame clones and lacks some. The sample includes 120,000 to 150,000 clones, approximately 92% seen only once; the top ten take approximately 3%. CDR1 and CDR2 (germline): MNHEY, SMNVEV (reference sequence). V lost 6 bases to trimming and J lost 6 bases; unmatched junction nucleotides: 4. The length of the CDR3 is 12 residues. The sample was blood. The sequence came from a man between 25 and 39 years old in good health. The rearrangement joins TRBV27 to TRBJ2-7, with 8 positions matching TRBD1. CDR3 region: CASSLTGGEQYF. CDR3 DNA sequence: TGTGCCAGCAGCCTAACAGGGGGCGAGCAGTACTTC.